A selection of T cell receptor beta chains follows, all from one sample in a study of OX40 agonist ivuxolimab in advanced cancers. The assay was immunoSEQ multiplex PCR, and TCRdb's table has in-frame clones only and misses some. The sample carries 95,000 to 100,000 clones, around 85% recorded once. Sequenced here: CD4+ or CD8+ T cells sorted from blood, sampled in a trial of the OX40 agonist ivuxolimab. These receptors all come from an adult with an advanced solid tumor such as melanoma, head and neck, liver or kidney cancer. CDR3s include the opening cysteine and the closing phenylalanine or tryptophan. D genes are given only for firm matches. The size entry is marked missing in some rows and otherwise reads once, few, many or a size class.

>.|TRBD2|TRBJ2-1|TRBV15
CATSRGGSSYNEQFF
TGTGCCACCAGCAGGGGCGGGAGCTCCTACAATGAGCAGTTCTTC
>.|.|TRBJ1-6|TRBV7-2
CASRQPGQYNSPLHF
TGTGCCAGCAGACAACCGGGGCAGTATAATTCACCCCTCCACTTT
>few|TRBD1|TRBJ2-5|TRBV9
CASNVYGQGSETQYF
TGTGCCAGCAACGTTTACGGACAGGGTTCAGAGACCCAGTACTTC
>few|.|TRBJ2-5|TRBV7-6
CASSGRNVRQETQYF
TGTGCCAGCAGCGGTAGAAATGTGCGGCAAGAGACCCAGTACTTC
>.|.|TRBJ2-5|TRBV10-3
CAISESIGGKQTQYF
TGTGCCATCAGTGAGTCCATCGGGGGAAAACAGACCCAGTACTTC
>.|TRBD2|TRBJ2-7|TRBV6-1
CASRVTSGSYEQYF
TGTGCCAGCAGGGTGACTAGCGGAAGCTACGAGCAGTACTTC
>.|.|TRBJ1-2|TRBV7-9
CASSTTGIGYTF
TGTGCCAGCAGCACTACAGGGATTGGCTACACCTTC
>.|.|TRBJ1-2|TRBV10-3
CAISELSYYGYTF
TGTGCCATCAGTGAGCTAAGCTACTATGGCTACACCTTC
>once|TRBD1|TRBJ1-5|TRBV27
CASSLTTGRQPQHF
TGTGCCAGCAGTTTGACGACAGGGAGACAGCCCCAGCATTTT
>.|TRBD1|TRBJ1-6|TRBV5-4
CASSSQGVLRNSPLHF
TGTGCCAGCAGCTCACAGGGGGTCCTTCGTAATTCACCCCTCCACTTT
>.|.|TRBJ2-2|TRBV14
CASSQRDTGELFF
TGTGCCAGCAGCCAAAGGGACACCGGGGAGCTGTTTTTT
>.|TRBD2|TRBJ2-1|TRBV5-1
CASSFTSGSSRGNEQFF
TGCGCCAGCAGCTTCACTAGCGGGAGTTCCAGGGGGAATGAGCAGTTCTTC
>.|TRBD1|TRBJ1-2|TRBV29-1
CSVVVGQGGGYTF
TGCAGCGTTGTAGTGGGACAGGGGGGTGGCTACACCTTC
>.|.|TRBJ2-5|TRBV7-2
CASSLEAAPETQYF
TGTGCCAGCAGCTTAGAGGCCGCTCCAGAGACCCAGTACTTC
>.|.|TRBJ1-5|TRBV5-5
CASSFALGGYSNQPQHF
TGTGCCAGCAGCTTCGCACTGGGAGGATATAGCAATCAGCCCCAGCATTTT
>.|.|TRBJ2-1|TRBV7-9
CASSLWGAQYNEQFF
TGTGCCAGCAGCTTGTGGGGAGCGCAGTACAATGAGCAGTTCTTC
>.|.|TRBJ2-4|TRBV28
CASSSLQGVVQKNIQYF
TGTGCCAGCAGTTCATTACAGGGCGTCGTACAGAAAAACATTCAGTACTTC
>.|TRBD2|TRBJ2-5|TRBV7-7
CASSLTSGGNQETQYF
TGTGCCAGCAGCCTAACTAGCGGGGGTAACCAAGAGACCCAGTACTTC
>.|TRBD2|TRBJ2-7|TRBV5-6
CASSPTPSGLAYEQYF
TGTGCCAGCAGCCCCACCCCCTCGGGACTAGCCTACGAGCAGTACTTC
>.|TRBD1|TRBJ2-7|TRBV18
CASSPPTSGGGEQYF
TGTGCCAGCTCACCACCAACCTCAGGGGGCGGCGAGCAGTACTTC
>.|.|TRBJ1-2|TRBV6-6
CASRAGLNYGYTF
TGTGCCAGCAGGGCCGGGCTTAACTATGGCTACACCTTC
>.|TRBD1|TRBJ1-3|TRBV4-2
CASSPSGTGNSGNTIYF
TGTGCCAGCAGCCCTTCCGGGACAGGGAACTCTGGAAACACCATATATTTT
>.|TRBD2|TRBJ2-7|TRBV4-1
CASSHSTSGAYEQYF
TGCGCCAGCAGCCACTCGACTAGCGGAGCCTACGAGCAGTACTTC
>few|.|TRBJ1-4|TRBV6-5
CASSYSTGGAEKLFF
TGTGCCAGCAGTTACTCAACTGGGGGGGCCGAAAAACTGTTTTTT
>once|.|TRBJ1-5|TRBV7-2
CASSAANNQPQHF
TGTGCCAGCAGCGCAGCCAACAATCAGCCCCAGCATTTT
>.|.|TRBJ2-3|TRBV10-3
CAISESGTHPATQYF
TGTGCCATCAGTGAATCCGGGACTCATCCTGCTACGCAGTATTTT
>few|TRBD2|TRBJ2-3|TRBV7-3
CASSRTSGGARDTQYF
TGTGCCAGCAGCCGGACTAGCGGGGGGGCCAGGGATACGCAGTATTTT